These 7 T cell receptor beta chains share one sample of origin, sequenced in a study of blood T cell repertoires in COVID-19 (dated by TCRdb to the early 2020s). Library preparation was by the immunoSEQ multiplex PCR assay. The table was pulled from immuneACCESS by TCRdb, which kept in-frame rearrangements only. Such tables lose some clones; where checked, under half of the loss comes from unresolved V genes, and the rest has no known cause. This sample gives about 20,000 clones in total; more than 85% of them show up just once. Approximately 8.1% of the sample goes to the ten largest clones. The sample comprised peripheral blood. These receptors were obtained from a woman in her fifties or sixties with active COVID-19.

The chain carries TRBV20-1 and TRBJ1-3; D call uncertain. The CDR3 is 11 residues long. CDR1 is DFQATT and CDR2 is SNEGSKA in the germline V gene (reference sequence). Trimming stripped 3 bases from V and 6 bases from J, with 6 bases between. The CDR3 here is CSARVENTIYF. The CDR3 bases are TGCAGTGCTAGGGTAGAAAACACCATATATTTT.

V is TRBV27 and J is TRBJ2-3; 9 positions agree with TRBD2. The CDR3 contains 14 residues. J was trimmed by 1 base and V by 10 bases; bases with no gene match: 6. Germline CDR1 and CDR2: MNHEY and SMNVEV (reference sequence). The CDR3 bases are TGTGCCACCGCACGACTAGCGGGCACAGATACGCAGTATTTT. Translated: CATARLAGTDTQYF.

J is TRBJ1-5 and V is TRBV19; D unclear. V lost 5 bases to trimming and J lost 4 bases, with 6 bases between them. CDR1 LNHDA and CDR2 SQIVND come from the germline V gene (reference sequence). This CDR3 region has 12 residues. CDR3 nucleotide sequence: TGTGCCAGTAGTGCCCGGAATCAGCCCCAGCATTTT. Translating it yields CASSARNQPQHF.

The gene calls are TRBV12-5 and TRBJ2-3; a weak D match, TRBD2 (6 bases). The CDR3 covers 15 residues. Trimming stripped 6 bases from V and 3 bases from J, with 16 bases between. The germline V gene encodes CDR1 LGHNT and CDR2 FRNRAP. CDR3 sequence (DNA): TGTGCTAGTGGCCCGGGTGGGGCGGGGACAGATACGCAGTATTTT. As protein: CASGPGGAGTDTQYF. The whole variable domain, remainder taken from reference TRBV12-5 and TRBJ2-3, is DARVTQTPRHKVTEMGQEVTMRCQPILGHNTVFWYRQTMMQGLELLAYFRNRAPLDDSGMPKDRFSAEMPDATLATLKIQPSEPRDSAVYFCASGPGGAGTDTQYFGPGTRLTVL.

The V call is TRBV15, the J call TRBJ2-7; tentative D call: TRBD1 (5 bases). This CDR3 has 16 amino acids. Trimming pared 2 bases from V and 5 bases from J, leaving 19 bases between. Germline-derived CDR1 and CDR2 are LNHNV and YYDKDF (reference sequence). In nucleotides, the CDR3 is TGTGCCACCAGCAGACCTACCCCCCAGGGTTCGCACGAGCAGTACTTC. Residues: CATSRPTPQGSHEQYF.

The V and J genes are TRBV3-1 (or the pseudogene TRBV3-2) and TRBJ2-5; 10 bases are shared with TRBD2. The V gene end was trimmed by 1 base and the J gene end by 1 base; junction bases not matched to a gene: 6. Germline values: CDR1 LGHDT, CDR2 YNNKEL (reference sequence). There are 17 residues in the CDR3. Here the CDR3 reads CASSQGKTSGPQETQYF. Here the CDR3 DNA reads TGTGCCAGCAGCCAAGGAAAGACTAGCGGGCCCCAAGAGACCCAGTACTTC.

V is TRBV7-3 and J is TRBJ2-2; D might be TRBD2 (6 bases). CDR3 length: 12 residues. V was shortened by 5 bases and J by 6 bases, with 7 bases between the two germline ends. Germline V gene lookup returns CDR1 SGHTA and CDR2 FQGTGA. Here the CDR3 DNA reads TGTGCCAGCAGCGGAGGGGCCGGGGAGCTGTTTTTT. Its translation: CASSGGAGELFF.